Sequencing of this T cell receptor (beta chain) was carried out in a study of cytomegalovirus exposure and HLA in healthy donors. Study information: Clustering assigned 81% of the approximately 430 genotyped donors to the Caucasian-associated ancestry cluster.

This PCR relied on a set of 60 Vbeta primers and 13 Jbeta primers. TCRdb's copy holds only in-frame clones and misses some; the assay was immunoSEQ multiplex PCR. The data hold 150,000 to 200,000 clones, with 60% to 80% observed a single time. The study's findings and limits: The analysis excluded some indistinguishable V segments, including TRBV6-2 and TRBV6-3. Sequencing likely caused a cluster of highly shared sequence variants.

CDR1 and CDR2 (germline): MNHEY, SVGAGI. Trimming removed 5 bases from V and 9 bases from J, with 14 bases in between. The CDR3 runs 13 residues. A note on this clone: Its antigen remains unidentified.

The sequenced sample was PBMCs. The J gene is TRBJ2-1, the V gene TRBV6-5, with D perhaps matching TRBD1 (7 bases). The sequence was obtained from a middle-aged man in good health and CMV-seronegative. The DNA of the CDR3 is TGTGCCAGCAGTAGGGGCCAGGGGGGTGAGCAGTTCTTC. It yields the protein CASSRGQGGEQFF.